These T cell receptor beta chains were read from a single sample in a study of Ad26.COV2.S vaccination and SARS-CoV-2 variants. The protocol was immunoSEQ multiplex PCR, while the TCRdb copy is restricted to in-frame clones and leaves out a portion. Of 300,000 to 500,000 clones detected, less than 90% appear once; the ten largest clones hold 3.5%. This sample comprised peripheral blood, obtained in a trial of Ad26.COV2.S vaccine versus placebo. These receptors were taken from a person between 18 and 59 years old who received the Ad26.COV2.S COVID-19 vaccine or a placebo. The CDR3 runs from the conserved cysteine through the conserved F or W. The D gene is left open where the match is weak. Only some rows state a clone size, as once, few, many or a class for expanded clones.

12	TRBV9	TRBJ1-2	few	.	TGTGCCAGCAGCGTAGGCACGGTTGGCTACACCTTC	CASSVGTVGYTF
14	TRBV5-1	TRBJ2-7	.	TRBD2	TGCGCCAGCAGCTCAGCTGGACTAGCGGGGGAGCAGTACTTC	CASSSAGLAGEQYF
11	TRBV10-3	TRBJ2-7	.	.	TGTGCCATCATTGGGGTCTACGAGCAGTACTTC	CAIIGVYEQYF
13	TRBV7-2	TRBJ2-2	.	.	TGTGCCAGCAGCTCGGGGGATACCGGGGAGCTGTTTTTT	CASSSGDTGELFF
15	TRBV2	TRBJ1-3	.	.	TGTGCCAGCAGTGACCGGGGGGGGTATGGAAACACCATATATTTT	CASSDRGGYGNTIYF
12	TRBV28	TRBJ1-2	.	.	TGTGCCAGCAGTTCCCGGGTGGGTGGCTACACCTTC	CASSSRVGGYTF
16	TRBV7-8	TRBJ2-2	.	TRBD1	TGTGCCAGCAGCTTTGGGGGACAGCAAAACACCGGGGAGCTGTTTTTT	CASSFGGQQNTGELFF
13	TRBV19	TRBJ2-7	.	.	TGTGCCAGTAGTATAGGCATTACCTACGAGCAGTACTTC	CASSIGITYEQYF
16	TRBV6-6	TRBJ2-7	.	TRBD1	TGTGCCAGCAGTTACGATCCGGGACAGGGGTCCTACGAGCAGTACTTC	CASSYDPGQGSYEQYF
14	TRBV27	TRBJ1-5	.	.	TGTGCCAGCAGTTTAGGGTACAAAAATCAGCCCCAGCATTTT	CASSLGYKNQPQHF
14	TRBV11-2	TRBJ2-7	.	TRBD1	TGTGCCAGCAGCTGGACAGGGGGAGGATACGAGCAGTACTTC	CASSWTGGGYEQYF
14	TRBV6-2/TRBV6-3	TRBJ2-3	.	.	TGTGCCAGCAGCCCCCCCGCAGAGGCAGATACGCAGTATTTT	CASSPPAEADTQYF
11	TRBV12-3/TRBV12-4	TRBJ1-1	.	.	TGTGCCAGCAGTGTTAACACTGAAGCTTTCTTT	CASSVNTEAFF
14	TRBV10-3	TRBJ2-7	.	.	TGTGCCATCAGTGAGTCCGGGGCGGGATACGAGCAGTACTTC	CAISESGAGYEQYF
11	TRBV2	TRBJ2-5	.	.	TGTGCCAGCAGTCTCTCCGAGACCCAGTACTTC	CASSLSETQYF
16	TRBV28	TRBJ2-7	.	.	TGTGCCAGCAGTTTCAGGACTGCACCTTTCTCCTACGAGCAGTACTTC	CASSFRTAPFSYEQYF
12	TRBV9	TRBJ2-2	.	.	TGTGCCAGCCAGAGGGTCACCGGGGAGCTGTTTTTT	CASQRVTGELFF
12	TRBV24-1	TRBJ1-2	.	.	TGTGCCACCAGTGATTCCTCGTATGGCTACACCTTC	CATSDSSYGYTF
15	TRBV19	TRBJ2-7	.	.	TGTGCCAGTAGTATAGAGAAAGGGGCGACCTACGAGCAGTACTTC	CASSIEKGATYEQYF
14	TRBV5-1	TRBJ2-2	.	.	TGCGCCAGCAGCCCGGGACGGAACACCGGGGAGCTGTTTTTT	CASSPGRNTGELFF
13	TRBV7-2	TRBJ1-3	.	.	TGTGCCAGCAGCTCGGCTTTCGGAAACACCATATATTTT	CASSSAFGNTIYF
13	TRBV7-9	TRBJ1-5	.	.	TGTGCCAGCAGCTTTGATGGATACCAGCCCCAGCATTTT	CASSFDGYQPQHF
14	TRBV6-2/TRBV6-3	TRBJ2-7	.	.	TGTGCCAGCAGTTACTTTTCCATCTCCTACGAGCAGTACTTC	CASSYFSISYEQYF
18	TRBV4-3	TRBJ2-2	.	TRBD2	TGCGCCAGCAGCCAAGATCGCGGCGGGAGCGGGGGGACCGGGGAGCTGTTTTTT	CASSQDRGGSGGTGELFF
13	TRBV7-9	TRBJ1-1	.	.	TGTGCCAGCAGCTTATCCCACAACACTGAAGCTTTCTTT	CASSLSHNTEAFF
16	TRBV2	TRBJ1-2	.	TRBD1	TGTGCCAGCACCGAGGAGTCACAGGGGGCTAACTATGGCTACACCTTC	CASTEESQGANYGYTF
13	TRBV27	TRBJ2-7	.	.	TGTGCCAGCAGTTACAGGGTTGCGTACGAGCAGTACTTC	CASSYRVAYEQYF
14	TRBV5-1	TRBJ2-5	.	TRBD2	TGCGCCAGCAGCCCTGGACTAGTCCAAGAGACCCAGTACTTC	CASSPGLVQETQYF
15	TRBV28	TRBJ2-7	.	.	TGTGCCAGCAGTCTCTCGGACGGTGGGGTTGAGGAGCAGTACTTC	CASSLSDGGVEEQYF
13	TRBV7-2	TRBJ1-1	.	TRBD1	TGTGCCAGCAGCACAGGGGTGGGGACTGAAGCTTTCTTT	CASSTGVGTEAFF
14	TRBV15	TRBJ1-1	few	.	TGTGCCACCAGCAAAGCGAGGGAATGGCCTGAAGCTTTCTTT	CATSKAREWPEAFF
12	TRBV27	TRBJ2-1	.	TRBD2	TGTGCCAGCAGTACGACGGGACTACCGGGGATCTTC	CASSTTGLPGIF
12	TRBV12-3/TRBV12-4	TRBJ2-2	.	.	TGTGCCAGCAGCCCCGGGACCGGGGAGCTGTTTTTT	CASSPGTGELFF